What follows is one T cell receptor beta chain and its context. The antigen is undetermined. TCR beta VDJ and CDR3 profiling used genomic DNA as template. TCRdb fed the reads into MiXCR, producing one record per CDR3 protein. The sample records around 130,000 distinct CDR3 sequences, about 50% being singletons. This sample is drawn from a study of CD8+CD57+ T cells in acquired aplastic anemia. Whole-study context: On average, sorted CD4+ and CD8+ cells gave approximately 3.5 ug of DNA. Study-wide results and limits: Patients and controls turned out to have roughly 31 CD8+ CDR3 sequences in common.

Individuals selected for sequencing had exhibited CD8+CD57+ cell expansion on flow cytometry. Therapy had not been given to patients before blood sampling. Source material: sorted CD4+, CD8+, or CD8+CD57+ T cells (not recorded which) from PBMCs. This TCR was sampled from a human donor with aplastic anemia.

The CDR3 loop reads CASSENRRQGWHTGELFF. The DNA of the CDR3 is TGCGCCAGCAGTGAAAACCGGAGGCAGGGTTGGCACACCGGGGAGCTGTTTTTT. The J gene is TRBJ2-2, the V gene TRBV10-1, with D tentatively TRBD1 or TRBD2 (5 bases each). Germline V lookup: CDR1 WNHNN, CDR2 SYGVQD (reference sequence). Trimming took 3 bases from V and 3 from J, leaving 20 bases between them. The CDR3 runs to 18 residues.